The clone carrying this T cell receptor beta chain turned up a few times. Its antigen is undetermined. This specimen comes from a study of T cell repertoires in cytomegalovirus infection. Study overall: It was the public TCR beta signatures that indicated both CMV infection and matching HLA type. Whole-study results and caveats: Totalled public TCR beta family frequency picked out people who carried CMV plus the relevant HLA. The study found HLA-C-restricted CMV-specific TCR beta clonotypes dominating the ex vivo response.

TCRdb re-called the reads with MiXCR, one entry per CDR3 protein. The table has 490,000 or so distinct CDR3 sequences, about 11% seen once. Germline lookup yields CDR1 LNHNV and CDR2 YYDKDF (reference sequence). The V end lost 6 bases, the J end lost 3 bases, and 5 bases lay between the germline ends. This CDR3 comprises 11 residues. Sequenced material: PBMCs. This TCR was sampled from a human donor in good health (CMV status not recorded). Some clones in this sample may be carry-over from other donors' samples. This rearrangement joins TRBV15 to TRBJ2-5; D call uncertain. The CDR3 protein is CATRAKETQYF. In nucleotides, the CDR3 is TGTGCCACCAGAGCTAAAGAGACCCAGTACTTC.